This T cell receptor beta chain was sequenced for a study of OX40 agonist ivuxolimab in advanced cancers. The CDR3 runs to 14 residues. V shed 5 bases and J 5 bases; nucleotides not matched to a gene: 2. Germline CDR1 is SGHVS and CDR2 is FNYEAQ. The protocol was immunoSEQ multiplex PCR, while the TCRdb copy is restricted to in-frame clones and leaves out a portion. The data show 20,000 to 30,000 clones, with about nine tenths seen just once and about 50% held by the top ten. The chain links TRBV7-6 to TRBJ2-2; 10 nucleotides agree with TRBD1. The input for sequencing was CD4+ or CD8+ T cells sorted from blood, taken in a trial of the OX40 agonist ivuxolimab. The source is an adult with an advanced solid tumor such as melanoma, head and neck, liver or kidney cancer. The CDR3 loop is CASSRTGGTGELFF. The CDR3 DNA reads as TGTGCCAGCAGCCGGACAGGGGGAACCGGGGAGCTGTTTTTT.